This T cell receptor (beta chain) was identified during a study of blood T cell repertoires in COVID-19. Study-level background: COVID-19 samples collected from the United States, Italy and Spain covered acute and convalescent phases. Nucleic acid was either cDNA or gDNA, and it came from T cells, B-cell-depleted T cells, or PBMCs.

The germline V and J ends were trimmed by 7 bases and 4 bases, with 22 bases remaining between them. The germline V gene encodes CDR1 MDHEN and CDR2 SYDVKM. The CDR3 length is 16 residues. Source study methods: Reference gene primer amplification yielded estimated nucleated cell counts. TCRdb keeps only in-frame clones here, not all; method: immunoSEQ multiplex PCR. V, J and clone size were drawn from that table, and D and trimming were deduced from the DNA. Of roughly 65,000 clones detected, 90% appear once; the ten largest clones hold roughly 1.2%. Material: peripheral blood. This TCR was recovered from a man aged 55 to 70 with acute or convalescent COVID-19. This sequence joins TRBV28 and TRBJ1-2; no clear D. CDR3 DNA sequence: TGTGCCAGCAACTCCGGAGGTGTAACAACAACCTATGGCTACACCTTC. It yields the protein CASNSGGVTTTYGYTF.